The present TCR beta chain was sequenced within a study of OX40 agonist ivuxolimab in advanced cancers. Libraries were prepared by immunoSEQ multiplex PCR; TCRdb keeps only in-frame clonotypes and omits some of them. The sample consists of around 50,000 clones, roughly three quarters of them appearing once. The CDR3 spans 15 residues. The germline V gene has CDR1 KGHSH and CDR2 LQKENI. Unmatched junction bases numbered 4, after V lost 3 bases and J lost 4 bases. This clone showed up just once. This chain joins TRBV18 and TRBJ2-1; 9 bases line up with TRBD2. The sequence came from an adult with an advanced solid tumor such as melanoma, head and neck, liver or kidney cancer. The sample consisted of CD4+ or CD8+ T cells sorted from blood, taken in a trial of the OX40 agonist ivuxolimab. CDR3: CASSPGREGYNEQFF. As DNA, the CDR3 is TGTGCCAGCTCACCTGGGCGGGAGGGTTACAATGAGCAGTTCTTC.